This T cell receptor (beta chain) was captured in a study of blood T cell repertoires in COVID-19 (dated by TCRdb to the early 2020s). In the study overall: The collaborator samples originated in the United States, Italy and Spain and spanned the acute and convalescent phases of COVID-19. Deeply sampled blood TCRbeta repertoires from subjects exposed to, actively infected with, or recovered from COVID-19 were included in the dataset. Where available, HLA class I and class II types were obtained from metadata supplied by the sample provider rather than from assay-based typing. Samples were obtained from the ongoing ImmuneRACE study (first 160 participants) and from some 1,200 subjects provided by 6 global collaborators. The sample metadata nearly always contained a de-identified subject ID, COVID-19 status, age in years and sex. A freely available public database, intended as a resource for researchers studying the immune response to SARS-CoV-2, is where the repertoires were released. The material from the prospective study consisted of cDNA or gDNA derived from T cells, B-cell-depleted T cells, or PBMCs. Overall study outcomes, separate from this receptor: The amount of clinical and demographic metadata varied by source and participant and was provided uncurated.

Whole blood was collected in K2EDTA tubes by collaborating institutions according to the institutions' own protocols. For TCRbeta analysis, collaborator samples were shipped as frozen whole blood, as isolated PBMCs, or as DNA extracted from either sample type. The immunoSEQ Assay, a bias-controlled multiplex PCR, was used to amplify TCRbeta CDR3 regions from genomic DNA. As for the original processing: The number of nucleated cells in each sample was estimated by amplification of reference gene primers within the assay. Sequence reads were collapsed and filtered to measure the absolute abundance of every unique TCRbeta CDR3 rearrangement. For each sample, productive Simpson clonality was calculated as the square root of Simpson's diversity index over productive rearrangements. Held by TCRdb, this immuneACCESS table contains in-frame sequences only and omits some clones. Under half of the omission traces to an unresolved V gene where checked; the cause of the rest is unknown. D and trimming were read from the DNA, whereas the V and J calls and clone size are those reported in that table. The sample includes approximately 150,000 clones, with 85% observed a single time. The leading ten clones occupy about 2.6% of the sample.

With regard to this clone: The specificity of this receptor is unknown. Base qualities are missing; no much larger clone stands one base away.

Via the germline V gene, CDR1 is SQVTM and CDR2 ANQGSEA. Trimming removed 2 bases from V and 6 bases from J; the gene matches leave 5 bases unexplained. Including the terminal cysteine and phenylalanine, the CDR3 comprises 13 residues. Only the CDR3 part of the read is kept: 39 bases, read in frame from the first base. Recombination linked TRBV29-1 to TRBJ2-3, and TRBD1 aligns with 7 junction nucleotides. This TCR was recovered from a human donor with acute or convalescent COVID-19. The donor label of this sample is uncertain. Sequenced material: peripheral blood. Here is the DNA: TGCAGCGTTGAAAGACAGGGTAGGGATACGCAGTATTTT. This translates into CSVERQGRDTQYF.